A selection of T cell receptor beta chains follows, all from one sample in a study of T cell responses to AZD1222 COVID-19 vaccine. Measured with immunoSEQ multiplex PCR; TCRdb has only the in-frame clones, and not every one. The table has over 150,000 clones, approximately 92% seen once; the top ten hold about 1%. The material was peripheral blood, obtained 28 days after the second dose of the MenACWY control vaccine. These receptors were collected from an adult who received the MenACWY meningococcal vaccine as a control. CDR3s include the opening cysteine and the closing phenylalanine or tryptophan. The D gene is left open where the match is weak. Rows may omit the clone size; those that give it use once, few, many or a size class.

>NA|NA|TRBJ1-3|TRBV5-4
TGTGCCAGCAGCCGTTCCGGAAACACCATATATTTT
CASSRSGNTIYF
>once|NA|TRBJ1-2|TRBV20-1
TGCAGTGCTAGTGCCCCCCCCCGGGGCTACACCTTC
CSASAPPRGYTF
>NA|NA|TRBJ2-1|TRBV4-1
TGCGCCAGCAGCCATCAGCCGAGGACCGGCGAGCAGTTCTTC
CASSHQPRTGEQFF
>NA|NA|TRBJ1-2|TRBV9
TGTGCCAGCAGCGTAGACGTCAGCCATACTAACTATGGCTACACCTTC
CASSVDVSHTNYGYTF
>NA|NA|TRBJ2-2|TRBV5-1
TGCGCCAGCAGCTTGCAGGGCCCCGGGGAGCTGTTTTTT
CASSLQGPGELFF
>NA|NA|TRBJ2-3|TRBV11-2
TGTGCCAGCAGCCCCCCTTATCGGGGCACGCAGTATTTT
CASSPPYRGTQYF
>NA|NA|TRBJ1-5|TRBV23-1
TGCGCCAGCAGTCGTCGAGTCAGCAATCAGCCCCAGCATTTT
CASSRRVSNQPQHF
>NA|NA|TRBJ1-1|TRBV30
TGTGCCTGGAGCCCCCTGGCTGAAGCTTTCTTT
CAWSPLAEAFF
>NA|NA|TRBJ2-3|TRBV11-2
TGTGCCAGCAGACTTGGTAGCACAGATACGCAGTATTTT
CASRLGSTDTQYF
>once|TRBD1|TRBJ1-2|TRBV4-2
TGTGCCAGCAGCCCCGGACAGGGAGGTTATGGCTACACCTTC
CASSPGQGGYGYTF